Following are 32 T cell receptor beta chains from one sample sequenced in a study of Ad26.COV2.S vaccination and SARS-CoV-2 variants. The treatment denotes: roughly 18 received Ad26.COV2.S at low or high dose, single or two shots; several received placebo; per-sample allocation not given. All samples were drawn on day 63, counting from the first vaccine or placebo injection. Generated by immunoSEQ multiplex PCR, the TCRdb table keeps only in-frame clones and is missing some. The profile shows about 350,000 clones, 85% to 90% of them singletons. The sequenced sample was peripheral blood, obtained in a trial of Ad26.COV2.S vaccine versus placebo. Receptor source: a person between 18 and 65 years old who received the Ad26.COV2.S COVID-19 vaccine or a placebo.

V usage is TRBV5-5 and J usage is TRBJ2-4, with D uncertain. Looked up from germline, CDR1 is SGHKS and CDR2 is YYEKEE (reference sequence). V gave up 0 bases and J gave up 0 bases, with 7 bases separating them. The CDR3 runs 15 residues. The CDR3 here is CASSLGTLAKNIQYF. Written as DNA, the CDR3 is TGTGCCAGCAGCTTGGGGACCCTAGCCAAAAACATTCAGTACTTC.

The CDR3 DNA sequence: TGTGCCAGCAGTTTGGGGGACAGGAGGAACACTGAAGCTTTCTTT. Translated, it gives CASSLGDRRNTEAFF. The chain recombines TRBV28 with TRBJ1-1; 8 bases match TRBD1. In germline, CDR1 is MDHEN, CDR2 SYDVKM. Losses at the gene ends were 3 bases for V and 1 base for J; bases not matched to a gene: 4. This CDR3 contains 15 residues.

J is TRBJ1-3 and V is TRBV29-1; D is possibly TRBD1 (6 bases). CDR3 size: 14 residues. Trimming shortened V by 5 bases and J by 4 bases, and 15 bases separated the two germline ends. Germline V gene sequence: CDR1 SQVTM, CDR2 ANQGSEA. The CDR3 protein is CSVRATGIGNTIYF. In DNA form, the CDR3 reads TGCAGCGTTCGCGCTACAGGGATCGGAAACACCATATATTTT. Based on the CDR3 plus reference TRBV29-1 and TRBJ1-3, the full variable domain is SAVISQKPSRDICQRGTSLTIQCQVDSQVTMMFWYRQQPGQSLTLIATANQGSEATYESGFVIDKFPISRPNLTFSTLTVSNMSPEDSSIYLCSVRATGIGNTIYFGEGSWLTVV.

The V gene is TRBV7-7, the J gene TRBJ2-1; the D gene could be TRBD1 or TRBD2 (5 bases each). This CDR3 has 15 residues. Trimming cost V 3 bases and J 6 bases, with 15 bases left between them. Germline V gives CDR1 SSHAT, CDR2 FNYEAQ (reference sequence). The CDR3 protein is CASSFPGRIFNEQFF. CDR3 DNA: TGTGCCAGCAGCTTCCCGGGACGGATATTCAATGAGCAGTTCTTC.

The chain employs TRBV7-2 and TRBJ2-3, with TRBD2 as a possible D gene (6 bases). V was cut by 5 bases and J by 1 base, with 13 bases left in between. CDR3 length equals 15 residues. Germline V gene lookup returns CDR1 SGHTA and CDR2 FQGNSA. Here the CDR3 reads CASSRTGVGTDTQYF. In DNA form, the CDR3 reads TGTGCCAGCAGCAGGACGGGAGTTGGCACAGATACGCAGTATTTT.

Of note for this clone: Other DNA sequences in the sample encode the same CDR3. The chain combines TRBV18 with TRBJ2-5; D gene ambiguous. Trimming cost V 3 bases and J 2 bases, with 7 bases left between them. The CDR3 loop spans 13 amino acids. From germline, CDR1 is KGHSH and CDR2 LQKENI. The CDR3 loop reads CASSPGQQETQYF. The CDR3 DNA reads as TGTGCCAGCTCACCCGGCCAGCAAGAGACCCAGTACTTC.

The chain employs TRBV15 and TRBJ2-2; D remains ambiguous. The CDR3 sequence is 17 residues long. Germline V gene sequence: CDR1 LNHNV, CDR2 YYDKDF (reference sequence). Trimming removed 0 bases at V and 1 base at J, with 12 bases between. CDR3 in DNA: TGTGCCACCAGCAGAGATTATGAGGTCCTGAACACCGGGGAGCTGTTTTTT. Its protein product is CATSRDYEVLNTGELFF.

J is TRBJ1-2 and V is TRBV28, with no clear D. V lost 2 bases to trimming and J lost 2 bases, with 9 bases between them. The CDR3 sequence is 14 residues long. Germline V gene lookup returns CDR1 MDHEN and CDR2 SYDVKM. The CDR3: CASSLQLRNYGYTF. The DNA for the CDR3 is TGTGCCAGCAGTTTACAGCTGCGGAACTATGGCTACACCTTC.

This chain connects TRBV28 to TRBJ1-4; the match to TRBD1 covers 7 bases. V shed 6 bases, J shed 8 bases, and the junction held 12 bases outside the gene matches. This CDR3 contains 15 residues. Germline assignment: CDR1 MDHEN and CDR2 SYDVKM. The CDR3 sequence is CASSPAQGDREKLFF. The CDR3 bases are TGTGCCAGCAGCCCCGCCCAGGGGGATAGGGAAAAACTGTTTTTT. The full variable domain, completed using reference TRBV28 and TRBJ1-4, is DVKVTQSSRYLVKRTGEKVFLECVQDMDHENMFWYRQDPGLGLRLIYFSYDVKMKEKGDIPEGYSVSREKKERFSLILESASTNQTSMYLCASSPAQGDREKLFFGSGTQLSVL.

The rearrangement links TRBV28 to TRBJ2-5, with unresolved D. Trimming took off 6 bases at V and 1 base at J, with 9 bases between the two ends. This CDR3 comprises 13 residues. Germline CDR1 MDHEN, CDR2 SYDVKM. CDR3 nucleotide sequence: TGTGCCAGCAGGACCAACCTCCAAGAGACCCAGTACTTC. It specifies CASRTNLQETQYF.

The chain employs TRBV7-3 and TRBJ2-2; 12 bases are shared with TRBD1. This CDR3 is 14 amino acids long. J gave up 5 bases and V 6 bases, and 1 base lay outside the gene matches. Germline CDR1 and CDR2: SGHTA and FQGTGA. CDR3 in DNA: TGTGCCAGCAGGGGACAGGGGGCAACCGGGGAGCTGTTTTTT. Its protein is CASRGQGATGELFF.

The chain employs TRBV6-6 and TRBJ1-5; tentatively, D is TRBD1 (5 bases). Germline assignment: CDR1 MNHNY and CDR2 SVGAGI (reference sequence). The CDR3 is made up of 14 amino acids. Trimming took 0 bases from V and 6 from J, leaving 9 bases between them. CDR3 nucleotide sequence: TGTGCCAGCAGTTACTCGGGGGGGACTCAGCCCCAGCATTTT. Translated: CASSYSGGTQPQHF.

V and J are TRBV7-2 and TRBJ1-5, with 7 bases matching TRBD1. Germline CDR1 is SGHTA and CDR2 is FQGNSA. The CDR3 contains 15 residues. V lost 1 base and J lost 7; bases outside the gene matches: 7. The CDR3 reads CASSLGRAGGQPQHF. As DNA, the CDR3 is TGTGCCAGCAGCTTAGGAAGGGCAGGGGGACAGCCCCAGCATTTT.

This chain links TRBV4-2 with TRBJ2-7; 11 nucleotides agree with TRBD2. Germline values: CDR1 LGHNA, CDR2 YNFKEQ. The CDR3 sequence is 16 residues long. Trimming took 1 base from V and 6 from J; bases not matched to a gene: 8. The CDR3 nucleotides read TGTGCCAGCAGCCAAGCCCTAGCGGGGGGCAACCCCGAGCAGTACTTC. It encodes CASSQALAGGNPEQYF.

The gene calls are TRBV5-4 and TRBJ2-3; D tentatively reads TRBD1 or TRBD2 (5 bases each). CDR3 length: 14 amino acids. Per the germline V gene, CDR1 is SGHNT and CDR2 is YYREEE (reference sequence). V lost 1 base, J lost 5 bases, and 11 bases lay in between. The CDR3 loop reads CASSLPGSVDTQYF. In DNA, the CDR3 is TGTGCCAGCAGCTTGCCAGGGAGCGTAGATACGCAGTATTTT. Looking up the rest from reference TRBV5-4 and TRBJ2-3 gives the full variable domain: ETGVTQSPTHLIKTRGQQVTLRCSSQSGHNTVSWYQQALGQGPQFIFQYYREEENGRGNFPPRFSGLQFPNYSSELNVNALELDDSALYLCASSLPGSVDTQYFGPGTRLTVL.

V gene TRBV5-4 combines with J gene TRBJ2-2; D might be TRBD2 (5 bases). This CDR3 has 15 amino acids. CDR1 and CDR2 (germline): SGHNT, YYREEE (reference sequence). Between the trimmed V and J ends, which lost 5 bases and 4 bases, there was a span of 15 bases. CDR3 DNA sequence: TGTGCCAGCAGGGGGTGGGAGAGCACCACCGGGGAGCTGTTTTTT. Its translation is CASRGWESTTGELFF.

The chain combines TRBV6-5 with TRBJ2-7, with D perhaps assigned TRBD1 or TRBD2 (5 bases each). The V end was cut by 3 bases, the J end by 0 bases, with 12 bases between. Germline loops: CDR1 MNHEY, CDR2 SVGAGI. CDR3 length: 15 amino acids. Here the CDR3 DNA reads TGTGCCAGCAGTTATAGCTGGGGGAGCTCCTACGAGCAGTACTTC. It specifies CASSYSWGSSYEQYF.

V is TRBV11-2 and J is TRBJ1-2, with D hard to call. V was shortened by 1 base and J by 1 base, with 7 bases between the two germline ends. The germline V gene has CDR1 SGHAT and CDR2 FQNNGV. There are 14 residues in the CDR3. The CDR3, as DNA: TGTGCCAGCAGCTTAGTGGTGAATAACTATGGCTACACCTTC. Translated: CASSLVVNNYGYTF.

The V and J genes are TRBV5-1 and TRBJ2-3; 7 nucleotides align to TRBD2. CDR1 and CDR2 (germline): SGHRS, YFSETQ. V trimming: 0 bases; J trimming: 7 bases; junction bases outside the gene matches: 11. CDR3 size: 16 residues. The CDR3 sequence is CASSLDPGGGMNTQYF. In DNA, the CDR3 is TGCGCCAGCAGCTTGGACCCGGGCGGGGGAATGAATACGCAGTATTTT.

V usage is TRBV7-9 and J usage is TRBJ2-7; TRBD1 aligns across 9 bases. Germline assignment: CDR1 SEHNR and CDR2 FQNEAQ (reference sequence). The CDR3 is made up of 15 amino acids. The V and J ends lost 5 bases and 6 bases, in that order; junction bases with no gene match: 11. The CDR3 sequence: CASSPVGGTGSEQYF. DNA for the CDR3: TGTGCCAGCAGCCCCGTCGGCGGGACAGGGAGCGAGCAGTACTTC.

This sequence joins TRBV15 and TRBJ1-2; D may be TRBD1 (6 bases). Germline V gene data show CDR1 as LNHNV and CDR2 as YYDKDF (reference sequence). The CDR3 is made up of 14 amino acids. V shed 0 bases and J shed 8 bases, with 13 bases lying between them. In nucleotides, the CDR3 is TGTGCCACCAGCAGAGATCAGGGGAGGAACGGCTACACCTTC. It yields the protein CATSRDQGRNGYTF.

V and J are TRBV28 and TRBJ1-2; D unclear. Germline V CDR1 and CDR2: MDHEN, SYDVKM. The CDR3 runs 12 residues. V lost 10 bases to trimming and J lost 4 bases, with 13 bases between them. The CDR3 protein is CAIRTRAYGYTF. For the CDR3, the DNA is TGTGCCATCAGGACTCGTGCCTATGGCTACACCTTC.

The chain employs TRBV4-2 and TRBJ1-1, with a weak D call TRBD1 (5 bases). The CDR3 consists of 15 residues. The germline V gene has CDR1 LGHNA and CDR2 YNFKEQ. V was pared by 4 bases and J by 4 bases, with 16 bases between. This chain's CDR3 is CASSPEPGSVTEAFF. CDR3 in DNA: TGTGCCAGCAGCCCCGAGCCAGGGTCGGTCACTGAAGCTTTCTTT.

The chain recombines TRBV5-4 with TRBJ1-6, with TRBD1 matching over 9 bases. The CDR3 runs 15 residues. Germline CDR1 and CDR2: SGHNT and YYREEE (reference sequence). V was clipped by 2 bases and J by 7 bases; unmatched bases: 4. The CDR3 is CASSFGTGLNSPLHF. The CDR3 DNA follows: TGTGCCAGCAGCTTTGGGACAGGGCTGAATTCACCCCTCCACTTT.

The V gene is TRBV20-1, the J gene TRBJ2-7; 11 nucleotides agree with TRBD2. Germline CDR1 DFQATT, CDR2 SNEGSKA (reference sequence). This CDR3 contains 15 residues. The ends lost 3 bases at V and 2 bases at J; junction bases unmatched: 6. DNA for the CDR3: TGCAGTGCTAGTCGGCTAGCGGGGGGAACCTACGAGCAGTACTTC. Translating gives CSASRLAGGTYEQYF.

This clone is a singleton in its sample. This chain uses TRBV7-9 with TRBJ2-2, with 8 bases that match TRBD2. V lost 4 bases, J lost 7 bases, and 5 bases stayed unmatched. Per germline, CDR1 SEHNR and CDR2 FQNEAQ (reference sequence). The CDR3 has 14 residues. In DNA form, the CDR3 reads TGTGCCAGCAGCTCCGGGACTAGGGGCGGGGAGCTGTTTTTT. This translates into CASSSGTRGGELFF.

The chain uses TRBV27 and TRBJ1-6, with TRBD1 matching over 10 bases. The ends lost 5 bases at V and 10 bases at J; junction bases unmatched: 8. The CDR3 runs to 15 residues. Germline V gene data show CDR1 as MNHEY and CDR2 as SMNVEV (reference sequence). CDR3 bases: TGTGCCAGCAGTACTGACAGGGGGCTCAACTCACCCCTCCACTTT. This translates into CASSTDRGLNSPLHF.

The V and J genes are TRBV18 and TRBJ2-7, with 9 bases aligning to TRBD2. The germline CDR1 and CDR2 sequences are KGHSH and LQKENI. This CDR3 is 13 amino acids long. J was trimmed by 6 bases and V by 2 bases; bases with no gene match: 2. CDR3 loop: CASSPVSGSEQYF. DNA for the CDR3: TGTGCCAGCTCACCAGTTAGCGGGAGCGAGCAGTACTTC. The entire variable domain, with the rest obtained from reference TRBV18 and TRBJ2-7, is as follows: NAGVMQNPRHLVRRRGQEARLRCSPMKGHSHVYWYRQLPEEGLKFMVYLQKENIIDESGMPKERFSAEFPKEGPSILRIQQVVRGDSAAYFCASSPVSGSEQYFGPGTRLTVT.

The chain joins TRBV6-5 to TRBJ1-5; the match to TRBD1 covers 7 bases. The CDR3 is 15 residues long. Germline CDR1 MNHEY, CDR2 SVGAGI. With V trimmed by 6 bases and J by 1 base, 6 bases remained unmatched. The CDR3 reads CASRRQGSSNQPQHF. CDR3 bases: TGTGCCAGCAGAAGACAGGGATCGAGCAATCAGCCCCAGCATTTT.

The J gene is TRBJ2-7, the V gene TRBV6-1; 10 nucleotides agree with TRBD2. Germline V CDR1 and CDR2: MNHNS, SASEGT. This CDR3 contains 15 residues. V gave up 2 bases and J gave up 6 bases; unmatched junction bases: 7. The chain's CDR3 is CASSELSSGSFEQYF. The CDR3 bases are TGTGCCAGCAGTGAACTGTCTAGCGGGAGCTTCGAGCAGTACTTC.

The chain is built from TRBV4-3 and TRBJ2-2, with 7 bases aligning to TRBD2. Germline V gene sequence: CDR1 LGHNA, CDR2 YSLEER. The V gene end was trimmed by 1 base and the J gene end by 0 bases; junction bases not matched to a gene: 5. CDR3 length equals 17 residues. The CDR3 DNA reads TGCGCCAGCAGCCAAGGAATGGCGGGGGCGAACACCGGGGAGCTGTTTTTT. Protein: CASSQGMAGANTGELFF.

This clone has more than one count but fewer than ten. The rearrangement links TRBV7-9 to TRBJ1-1; weak D call: TRBD1 (5 bases). The CDR3 contains 13 residues. Germline lookup yields CDR1 SEHNR and CDR2 FQNEAQ (reference sequence). Trimming removed 5 bases from V and 5 bases from J, with 12 bases in between. The CDR3 DNA sequence: TGTGCCAGCAGCGCATCAGCAGGGACTGAAGCTTTCTTT. Its translation is CASSASAGTEAFF.